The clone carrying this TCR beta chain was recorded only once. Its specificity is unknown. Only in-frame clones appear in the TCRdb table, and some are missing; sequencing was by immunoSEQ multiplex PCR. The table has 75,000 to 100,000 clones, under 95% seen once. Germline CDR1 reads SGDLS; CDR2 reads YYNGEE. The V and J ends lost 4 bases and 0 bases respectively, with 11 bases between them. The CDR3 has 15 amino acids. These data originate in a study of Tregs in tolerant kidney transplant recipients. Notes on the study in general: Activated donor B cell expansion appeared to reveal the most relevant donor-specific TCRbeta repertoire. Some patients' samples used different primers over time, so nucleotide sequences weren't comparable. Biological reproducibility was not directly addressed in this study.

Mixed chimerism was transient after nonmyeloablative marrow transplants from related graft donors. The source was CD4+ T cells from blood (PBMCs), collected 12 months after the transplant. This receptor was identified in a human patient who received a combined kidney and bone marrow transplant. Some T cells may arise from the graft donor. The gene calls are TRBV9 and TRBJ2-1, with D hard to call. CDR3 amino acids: CASSPMNPSYNEQFF. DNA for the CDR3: TGTGCCAGCAGCCCTATGAATCCCTCCTACAATGAGCAGTTCTTC.